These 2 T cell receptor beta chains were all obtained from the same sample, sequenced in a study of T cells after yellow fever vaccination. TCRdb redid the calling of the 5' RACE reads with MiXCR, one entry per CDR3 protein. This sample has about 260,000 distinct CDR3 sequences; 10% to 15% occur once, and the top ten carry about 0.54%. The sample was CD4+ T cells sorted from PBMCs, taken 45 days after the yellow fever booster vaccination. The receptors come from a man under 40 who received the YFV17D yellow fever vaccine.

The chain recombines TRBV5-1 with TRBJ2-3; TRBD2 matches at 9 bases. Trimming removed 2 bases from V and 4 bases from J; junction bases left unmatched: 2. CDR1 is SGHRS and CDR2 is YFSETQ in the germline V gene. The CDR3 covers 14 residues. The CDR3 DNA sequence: TGCGCCAGCAGCTTTAGCGGGAGCGCAGATACGCAGTATTTT. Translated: CASSFSGSADTQYF.

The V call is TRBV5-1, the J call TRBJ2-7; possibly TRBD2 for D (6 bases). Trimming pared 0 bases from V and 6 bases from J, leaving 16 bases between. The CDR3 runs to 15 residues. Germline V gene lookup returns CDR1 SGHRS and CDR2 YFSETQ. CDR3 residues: CASSLAGDGVAEQYF. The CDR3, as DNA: TGCGCCAGCAGCTTGGCGGGGGACGGAGTAGCCGAGCAGTACTTC.